A single sample gave rise to the 25 T cell receptor beta chains below, sequenced in a study of cytomegalovirus exposure and HLA in healthy donors. The PCR used 60 Vbeta and 13 Jbeta primers. Measured with immunoSEQ multiplex PCR; TCRdb has only the in-frame clones, and not every one. The sample has a few hundred thousand clones; around 86% are singletons. Sequenced material: PBMCs. The receptors were gathered from a woman between 50 and 59 years old in good health and CMV-seropositive.

The chain joins TRBV5-1 to TRBJ2-7; D is perhaps TRBD1 (5 bases). This CDR3 spans 15 amino acids. In germline, CDR1 is SGHRS, CDR2 YFSETQ. Trimming cost V 1 base and J 0 bases, with 11 bases left between them. CDR3 protein: CASSLLQASSYEQYF. The DNA of the CDR3 is TGCGCCAGCAGCTTGTTACAGGCGAGCTCCTACGAGCAGTACTTC.

The rearrangement joins TRBV28 to TRBJ1-2; maybe TRBD1 (6 bases). V was trimmed by 1 base and J by 3 bases, leaving 12 bases between them. Germline loops: CDR1 MDHEN, CDR2 SYDVKM. The CDR3 length is 15 residues. For the CDR3, the DNA is TGTGCCAGCAGTTTATTGGGCAGGGGTGACTATGGCTACACCTTC. This codes for CASSLLGRGDYGYTF.

The J gene is TRBJ1-6, the V gene TRBV6-6; the D gene is possibly TRBD1 (6 bases). Germline V lookup: CDR1 MNHNY, CDR2 SVGAGI (reference sequence). The CDR3 is 13 residues long. Trimming stripped 9 bases from V and 10 bases from J, with 16 bases between. The CDR3 DNA is TGTGCCAGTAAGGGGGAGCTGCAATCACCCCTCCACTTT. Its protein is CASKGELQSPLHF.

This chain links TRBV9 with TRBJ2-5; 7 nucleotides line up with TRBD2. J was trimmed by 4 bases and V by 3 bases; bases with no gene match: 9. Looked up from germline, CDR1 is SGDLS and CDR2 is YYNGEE. The CDR3 is 15 amino acids. The CDR3 nucleotides read TGTGCCAGCAGCGCGCCCCCAGGCGGGGGAGAGACCCAGTACTTC. Its protein is CASSAPPGGGETQYF.

V usage is TRBV20-1 and J usage is TRBJ2-1, with 7 positions matching TRBD1. J was trimmed by 16 bases and V by 3 bases; bases with no gene match: 9. Germline V gene sequence: CDR1 DFQATT, CDR2 SNEGSKA (reference sequence). The CDR3 spans 11 residues. The CDR3 nucleotides read TGCAGTGCTAGGGTCCGGGACAGAATTTTCTTC. Translation: CSARVRDRIFF.

The rearrangement uses TRBV19 and TRBJ2-3, with 11 bases lining up with TRBD2. There are 16 residues in the CDR3. Germline CDR1 and CDR2: LNHDA and SQIVND (reference sequence). Trimming took 6 bases from V and 1 from J; bases not matched to a gene: 6. CDR3 residues: CASRPLAGAGTDTQYF. CDR3 coding DNA: TGTGCCAGTAGACCACTAGCGGGGGCAGGCACAGATACGCAGTATTTT.

The chain combines TRBV20-1 with TRBJ1-1; the D gene is possibly TRBD1 (6 bases). CDR1 and CDR2 from the germline V gene are DFQATT and SNEGSKA (reference sequence). This CDR3 region has 11 residues. Trimming stripped 6 bases from V and 9 bases from J, with 14 bases between. CDR3 amino acids: CSATFQGKAFF. The CDR3 region has the DNA TGCAGTGCCACTTTTCAGGGGAAAGCTTTCTTT.

The CDR3 bases are TGCGCCAGCAGCTTGACCGCGGGGGACTTCTACGAGCAGTACTTC. Its translation: CASSLTAGDFYEQYF. V usage is TRBV5-1 and J usage is TRBJ2-7; 7 bases are a match to TRBD2. The CDR3 contains 15 residues. Germline V lookup: CDR1 SGHRS, CDR2 YFSETQ. Losses at the gene ends were 1 base for V and 3 bases for J; bases not matched to a gene: 7.

This clone is a singleton in its sample. The V and J genes are TRBV5-1 and TRBJ1-5, with D perhaps TRBD1 (5 bases). The V gene's germline CDR1 is SGHRS and CDR2 YFSETQ. V dropped 0 bases and J dropped 4 bases, with 14 bases sitting between them. This CDR3 is built from 16 residues. The DNA of the CDR3 is TGCGCCAGCAGCTTGGTGGCGGGGGGACCGAATCAGCCCCAGCATTTT. It codes for CASSLVAGGPNQPQHF.

This chain joins TRBV9 and TRBJ1-3, with D perhaps TRBD1 (5 bases). Trimming removed 3 bases at V and 1 base at J, with 11 bases between. CDR1 and CDR2 from the germline V gene are SGDLS and YYNGEE. The CDR3 is 15 residues long. CDR3 sequence (DNA): TGTGCCAGCAGCGCTGGCTCAGGGTCTGGAAACACCATATATTTT. This translates into CASSAGSGSGNTIYF.

The chain joins TRBV7-9 to TRBJ2-5; D is undetermined. Trimming pared 3 bases from V and 1 base from J, leaving 3 bases between. This CDR3 is built from 12 residues. Germline V CDR1 and CDR2: SEHNR, FQNEAQ (reference sequence). CDR3 region: CASSFSQETQYF. The CDR3 DNA is TGTGCCAGCAGCTTCTCCCAAGAGACCCAGTACTTC.

This sequence joins TRBV7-3 and TRBJ2-3; 10 bases match TRBD2. The CDR3 loop spans 16 amino acids. The trim removed 4 bases at V and 6 bases at J, leaving 10 bases unmatched. Germline CDR1 is SGHTA and CDR2 is FQGTGA. CDR3 sequence: CASSSISGGRRDTQYF. CDR3 in DNA: TGTGCCAGCAGCTCCATTAGCGGGGGGAGGAGGGATACGCAGTATTTT. Full variable domain (missing parts from reference TRBV7-3 and TRBJ2-3): GAGVSQTPSNKVTEKGKYVELRCDPISGHTALYWYRQSLGQGPEFLIYFQGTGAADDSGLPNDRFFAVRPEGSVSTLKIQRTERGDSAVYLCASSSISGGRRDTQYFGPGTRLTVL.

This chain joins TRBV15 and TRBJ1-3, with D uncertain. CDR1 and CDR2 from the germline V gene are LNHNV and YYDKDF (reference sequence). The CDR3 sequence is 18 residues long. The ends were cut back, 5 bases at V and 0 bases at J, with 20 bases in the middle. CDR3 nucleotide sequence: TGTGCCACCAGCCCTCGTTCCCCCAGTCCCTTCTCTGGAAACACCATATATTTT. Translating it yields CATSPRSPSPFSGNTIYF.

DNA for the CDR3: TGTGCCAGCAGTTTAAACGGGGGGCAGTCAGAGCAGTACTTC. This translates into CASSLNGGQSEQYF. This chain connects TRBV28 to TRBJ2-7; D perhaps matches TRBD2 (7 bases). This CDR3 comprises 14 residues. Deletions cut 2 bases from V and 7 bases from J, with 15 bases between. CDR1 and CDR2 from the germline V gene are MDHEN and SYDVKM.

The rearrangement uses TRBV19 and TRBJ2-7; TRBD1 is a possible D gene (6 bases). The CDR3 sequence is 15 residues long. CDR1 and CDR2 from the germline V gene are LNHDA and SQIVND (reference sequence). V was cut by 1 base and J by 0 bases, with 10 bases left in between. The CDR3 nucleotides are TGTGCCAGTAGTATAGCAACAGGGAGCTCCTACGAGCAGTACTTC. This codes for CASSIATGSSYEQYF.

The chain has TRBV6-5 and TRBJ1-2; tentative D call: TRBD1 (5 bases). V was clipped by 6 bases and J by 8 bases, with 19 bases between them. CDR3 length: 14 amino acids. Germline V gene lookup returns CDR1 MNHEY and CDR2 SVGAGI. The DNA of the CDR3 is TGTGCCAGCAGCGGAGGGGCCCGCCTGAACGGCTACACCTTC. This encodes CASSGGARLNGYTF.

Only one count was recorded for this clone. The J gene is TRBJ2-1, the V gene TRBV7-9; 8 bases align to TRBD2. The V segment lost 4 bases and the J segment 10 bases; nucleotides outside the gene matches: 6. The CDR3 runs 13 residues. Germline loops: CDR1 SEHNR, CDR2 FQNEAQ (reference sequence). The CDR3: CASSSPAGVEQFF. CDR3 nucleotides: TGTGCCAGCAGCTCCCCAGCGGGGGTCGAGCAGTTCTTC. Complete variable domain (other parts from reference TRBV7-9 and TRBJ2-1): DTGVSQNPRHKITKRGQNVTFRCDPISEHNRLYWYRQTLGQGPEFLTYFQNEAQLEKSRLLSDRFSAERPKGSFSTLEIQRTEQGDSAMYLCASSSPAGVEQFFGPGTRLTVL.

The J gene is TRBJ1-5, the V gene TRBV7-3; no clear D gene. The CDR3 consists of 16 residues. Germline CDR1 reads SGHTA; CDR2 reads FQGTGA. Trimming pared 2 bases from V and 6 bases from J, leaving 17 bases between. The DNA for the CDR3 is TGTGCCAGCAGCTTATGTTTCCCTCTAACGGGTCAGCCCCAGCATTTT. This codes for CASSLCFPLTGQPQHF.

The rearrangement joins TRBV19 to TRBJ2-1, with D maybe TRBD1 (6 bases). The germline gives CDR1 LNHDA, CDR2 SQIVND (reference sequence). V lost 5 bases to trimming and J lost 6 bases, with 11 bases between them. CDR3 length: 13 residues. The CDR3 loop reads CASSATGPNEQFF. CDR3 bases: TGTGCCAGTAGTGCGACAGGTCCCAATGAGCAGTTCTTC.

The V and J genes are TRBV5-1 and TRBJ1-1; 7 bases line up with TRBD1. After removal of 0 bases from V and 2 bases from J, the junction contained 4 bases not matched to a gene. Germline V gives CDR1 SGHRS, CDR2 YFSETQ. The CDR3 covers 15 residues. The CDR3 loop is CASSLVWDRNTEAFF. As DNA, the CDR3 is TGCGCCAGCAGCTTGGTGTGGGACAGAAACACTGAAGCTTTCTTT. Based on the CDR3 plus reference TRBV5-1 and TRBJ1-1, the full variable domain is KAGVTQTPRYLIKTRGQQVTLSCSPISGHRSVSWYQQTPGQGLQFLFEYFSETQRNKGNFPGRFSGRQFSNSRSEMNVSTLELGDSALYLCASSLVWDRNTEAFFGQGTRLTVV.

The chain links TRBV2 to TRBJ2-7, with a tentative D call TRBD2 (7 bases). Germline V gene lookup returns CDR1 SNHLY and CDR2 FYNNEI. The V end lost 7 bases, the J end lost 7 bases, and 17 bases lay between the germline ends. This CDR3 spans 13 amino acids. This chain's CDR3 is CASIWGGAGEQYF. For the CDR3, the DNA is TGTGCCAGCATCTGGGGGGGGGCGGGGGAGCAGTACTTC.

The V and J genes are TRBV27 and TRBJ1-6, with a tentative D call TRBD1 (5 bases). The CDR3 contains 16 residues. V lost 3 bases, J lost 7 bases, and 16 bases lay in between. The germline CDR1 and CDR2 sequences are MNHEY and SMNVEV (reference sequence). The CDR3 DNA is TGTGCCAGCAGTTTTATTAGGGGTCCTGAGAATTCACCCCTCCACTTT. This gives the protein CASSFIRGPENSPLHF.

The rearrangement uses TRBV7-2 and TRBJ1-5, with 9 bases lining up with TRBD1. J gave up 4 bases and V 3 bases, and 13 bases lay outside the gene matches. There are 18 residues in the CDR3. Germline V gives CDR1 SGHTA, CDR2 FQGNSA. The CDR3 sequence: CASSLGGQGKAGNQPQHF. CDR3 bases: TGTGCCAGCAGCTTGGGCGGACAGGGGAAAGCAGGTAATCAGCCCCAGCATTTT.

The chain joins TRBV6-1 to TRBJ2-7; D is possibly TRBD2 (6 bases). There are 15 residues in the CDR3. The V gene's germline CDR1 is MNHNS and CDR2 SASEGT. The V end lost 6 bases, the J end lost 7 bases, and 22 bases lay between the germline ends. The CDR3 protein is CASREGPGGPFEQYF. The CDR3 DNA is TGTGCCAGCAGGGAGGGGCCCGGCGGACCTTTTGAGCAGTACTTC.

With respect to this clone: The same CDR3 is also encoded by other DNA sequences in this sample. The gene calls are TRBV7-9 and TRBJ1-4; 11 bases align to TRBD1. V dropped 5 bases and J dropped 8; count of bases not matched to a gene: 4. Germline V gene sequence: CDR1 SEHNR, CDR2 FQNEAQ (reference sequence). CDR3 length: 14 amino acids. The CDR3, as DNA: TGTGCCAGCAGCCCGGGACAGGGGGGCGAAAAACTGTTTTTT. It codes for CASSPGQGGEKLFF.